The entry below describes one T cell receptor beta chain. What it binds is not known. This could be a read error, since a much larger clone is one nucleotide away. Trimming took 5 bases from V and 3 from J, leaving 5 bases between them. The germline CDR1 and CDR2 sequences are SGHAT and FQNNGV. CDR3 length equals 11 residues. The sample originates from a study of T cell responses to AZD1222 COVID-19 vaccine. In the study overall: Timing groups of about 4 and about 12 weeks for second doses were pooled.

The repertoire was sequenced with immunoSEQ multiplex PCR; TCRdb's copy has only in-frame clones and lacks some. The profile shows about 68,000 clones, around four fifths of them singletons. General observations from the study: CD4 TCRs associated with vaccination spanned spike, dominating at 160-218 and 743-854. Baseline seropositivity occurred in only six AZD1222 recipients.

This specimen consisted of peripheral blood, obtained on day 0 of AZD1222 vaccination. This clonotype was sampled from an adult in good health. The rearrangement uses TRBV11-2 and TRBJ2-7; D uncertain. The CDR3 loop is CASSQFYEQYF. As DNA, the CDR3 is TGTGCCAGCAGCCAATTCTACGAGCAGTACTTC. Based on the CDR3 plus reference TRBV11-2 and TRBJ2-7, the full variable domain is EAGVAQSPRYKIIEKRQSVAFWCNPISGHATLYWYQQILGQGPKLLIQFQNNGVVDDSQLPKDRFSAERLKGVDSTLKIQPAKLEDSAVYLCASSQFYEQYFGPGTRLTVT.